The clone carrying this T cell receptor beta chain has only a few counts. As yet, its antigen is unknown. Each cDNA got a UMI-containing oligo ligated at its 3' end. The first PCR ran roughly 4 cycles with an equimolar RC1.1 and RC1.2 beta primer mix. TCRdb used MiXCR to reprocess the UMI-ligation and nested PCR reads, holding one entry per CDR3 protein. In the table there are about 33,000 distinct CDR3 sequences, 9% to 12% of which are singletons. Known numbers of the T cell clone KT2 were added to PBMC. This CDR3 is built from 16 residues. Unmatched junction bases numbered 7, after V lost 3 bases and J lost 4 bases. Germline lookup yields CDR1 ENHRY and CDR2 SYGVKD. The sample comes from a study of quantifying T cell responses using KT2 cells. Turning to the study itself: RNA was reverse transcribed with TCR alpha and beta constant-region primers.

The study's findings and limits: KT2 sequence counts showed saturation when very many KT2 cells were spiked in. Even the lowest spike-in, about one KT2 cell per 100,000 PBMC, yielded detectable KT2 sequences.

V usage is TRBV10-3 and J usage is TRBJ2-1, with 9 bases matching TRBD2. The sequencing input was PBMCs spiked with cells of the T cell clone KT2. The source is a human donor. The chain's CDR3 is CAISDRVAGAYNEQFF. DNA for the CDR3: TGTGCCATCAGTGATAGGGTAGCGGGAGCATACAATGAGCAGTTCTTC.